This record covers a single TCR beta chain. Its antigen remains unidentified. Stated treatment: approximately 18 received Ad26.COV2.S at low or high dose, single or two shots; several received placebo; per-sample allocation not given. Samples were taken on day 63 after the first vaccine or placebo injection. These data are taken from a study of Ad26.COV2.S vaccination and SARS-CoV-2 variants. At the level of the study: Enrollment placed the donor in the COV1001 Ad26.COV2.S trial arm. Intramuscular Ad26.COV2.S at 5x10^10 or 1x10^11 viral particles.

The protocol was immunoSEQ multiplex PCR, while the TCRdb copy is restricted to in-frame clones and leaves out a portion. The sample has some 390,000 clones; around nine tenths are singletons. Overall study findings and caveats: Participants in the vaccine arm had higher spike-specific TCR breadth; placebo recipients had lower. Reported findings describe substantial breadth in spike-specific CD8+ and CD4+ T cell responses following vaccination.

The CDR3 extends over 15 amino acids. Trimming removed 3 bases at V and 5 bases at J, with 16 bases between. Looked up from germline, CDR1 is SGHNT and CDR2 is YYREEE (reference sequence). J is TRBJ2-3 and V is TRBV5-4; the D gene could be TRBD1 or TRBD2 (5 bases each). This clonotype was obtained from a person between 18 and 60 years old who received the Ad26.COV2.S COVID-19 vaccine or a placebo. Sequencing was performed on peripheral blood, taken in a trial of Ad26.COV2.S vaccine versus placebo. CDR3 DNA: TGTGCCAGCAGCTACATTGGGACCACGGGAGATACGCAGTATTTT. Its translation is CASSYIGTTGDTQYF.